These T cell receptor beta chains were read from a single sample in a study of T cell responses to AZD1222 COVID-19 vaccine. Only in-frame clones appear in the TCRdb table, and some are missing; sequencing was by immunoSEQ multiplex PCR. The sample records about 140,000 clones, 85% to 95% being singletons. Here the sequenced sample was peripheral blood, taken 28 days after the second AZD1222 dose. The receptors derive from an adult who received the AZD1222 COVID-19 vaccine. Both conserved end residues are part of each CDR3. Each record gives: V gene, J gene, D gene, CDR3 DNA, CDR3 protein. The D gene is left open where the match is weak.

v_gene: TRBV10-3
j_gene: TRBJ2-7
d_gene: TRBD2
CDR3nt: TGTGCCATCAGCTTCAGCGGGGCCACCTACGAGCAGTACTTC
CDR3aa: CAISFSGATYEQYF

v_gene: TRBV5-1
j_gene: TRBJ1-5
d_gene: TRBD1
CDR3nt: TGCGCCAGCAGCCTAACAGGGGGTCAGCCCCAGCATTTT
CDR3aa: CASSLTGGQPQHF

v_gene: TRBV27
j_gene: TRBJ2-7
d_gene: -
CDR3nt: TGTGCCAGCAGTTTATCGCGCGGGACTGCATACTACGAGCAGTACTTC
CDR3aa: CASSLSRGTAYYEQYF

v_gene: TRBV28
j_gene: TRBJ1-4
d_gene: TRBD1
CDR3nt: TGTGCCAGCAGTCCGACAGGGGGGGCGACCCTTGGGGAAAAACTGTTTTTT
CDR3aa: CASSPTGGATLGEKLFF

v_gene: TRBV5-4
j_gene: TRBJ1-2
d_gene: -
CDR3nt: TGTGCCAGCAGCTTTGAATGGACAGATGGCTACACCTTC
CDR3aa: CASSFEWTDGYTF

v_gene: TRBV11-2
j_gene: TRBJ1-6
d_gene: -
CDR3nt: TGTGCCACTTCCTGGAGTAGTAATTCACCCCTCCACTTT
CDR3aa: CATSWSSNSPLHF

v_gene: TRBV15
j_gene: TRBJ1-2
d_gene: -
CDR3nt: TGTGCCACCAGCAACCCAACAGGGCGGGTGATCTATGGCTACACCTTC
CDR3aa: CATSNPTGRVIYGYTF

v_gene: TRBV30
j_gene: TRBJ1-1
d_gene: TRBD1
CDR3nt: TGTGCCTGGTTACAGGGGATTGAAGCTTTCTTT
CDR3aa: CAWLQGIEAFF

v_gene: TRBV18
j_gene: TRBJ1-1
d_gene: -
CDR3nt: TGTGCCAGCTCACCATTTGACAAAACGGACACTGAAGCTTTCTTT
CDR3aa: CASSPFDKTDTEAFF

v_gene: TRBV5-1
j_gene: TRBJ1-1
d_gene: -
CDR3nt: TGCGCCAGCAGCTTGGACGGAGGCACTGAAGCTTTCTTT
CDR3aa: CASSLDGGTEAFF

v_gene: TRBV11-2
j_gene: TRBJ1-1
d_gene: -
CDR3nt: TGTGCCAGCAGCTTTCTTCAGGGGATAAACACTGAAGCTTTCTTT
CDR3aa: CASSFLQGINTEAFF

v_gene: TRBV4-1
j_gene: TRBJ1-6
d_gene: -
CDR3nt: TGCGCCAGCAGCCAGACTCCCTCCCCCCCCGTTTTAACCCTCCACTTT
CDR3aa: CASSQTPSPPVLTLHF